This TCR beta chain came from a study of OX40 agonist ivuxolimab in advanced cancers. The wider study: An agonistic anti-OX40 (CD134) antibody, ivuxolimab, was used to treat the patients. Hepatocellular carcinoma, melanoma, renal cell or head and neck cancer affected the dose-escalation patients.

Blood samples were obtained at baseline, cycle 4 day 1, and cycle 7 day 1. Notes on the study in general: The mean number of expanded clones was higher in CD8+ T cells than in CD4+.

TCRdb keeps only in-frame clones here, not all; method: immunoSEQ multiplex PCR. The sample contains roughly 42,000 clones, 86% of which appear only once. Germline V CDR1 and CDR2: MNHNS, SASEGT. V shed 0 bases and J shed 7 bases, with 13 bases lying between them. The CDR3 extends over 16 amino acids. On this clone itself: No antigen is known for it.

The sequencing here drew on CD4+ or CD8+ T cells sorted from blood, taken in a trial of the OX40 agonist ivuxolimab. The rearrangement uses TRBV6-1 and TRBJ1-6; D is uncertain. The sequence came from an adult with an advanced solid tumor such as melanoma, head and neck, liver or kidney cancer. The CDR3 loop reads CASSEAGWAGNSPLHF. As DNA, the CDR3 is TGTGCCAGCAGTGAAGCAGGGTGGGCAGGCAATTCACCCCTCCACTTT.